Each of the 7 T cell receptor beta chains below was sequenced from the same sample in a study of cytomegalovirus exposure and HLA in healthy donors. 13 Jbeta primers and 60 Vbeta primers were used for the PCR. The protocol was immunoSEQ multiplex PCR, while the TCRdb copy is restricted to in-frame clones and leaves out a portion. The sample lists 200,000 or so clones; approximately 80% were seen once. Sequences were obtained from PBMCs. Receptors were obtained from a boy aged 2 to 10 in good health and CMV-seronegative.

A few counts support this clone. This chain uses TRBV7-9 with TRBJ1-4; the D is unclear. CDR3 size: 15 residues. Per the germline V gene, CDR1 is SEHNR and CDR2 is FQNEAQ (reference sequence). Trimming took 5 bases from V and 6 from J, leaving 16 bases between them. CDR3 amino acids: CASSPLTRTDEKLFF. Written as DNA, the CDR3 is TGTGCCAGCAGCCCCCTGACAAGAACAGATGAAAAACTGTTTTTT.

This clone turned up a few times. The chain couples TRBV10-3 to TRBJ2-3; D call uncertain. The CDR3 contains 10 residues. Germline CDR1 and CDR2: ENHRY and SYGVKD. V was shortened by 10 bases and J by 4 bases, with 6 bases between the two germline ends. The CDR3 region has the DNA TGTGCCACGTTCTCAGATACGCAGTATTTT. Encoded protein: CATFSDTQYF.

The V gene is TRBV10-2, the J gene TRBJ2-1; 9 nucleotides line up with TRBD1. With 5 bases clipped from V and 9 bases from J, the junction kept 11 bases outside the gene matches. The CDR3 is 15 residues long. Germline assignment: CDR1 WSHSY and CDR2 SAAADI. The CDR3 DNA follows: TGCGCCAGCAGTACCCCGGGACAGGGTAGGGTTGAGCAGTTCTTC. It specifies CASSTPGQGRVEQFF.

CDR3 nucleotide sequence: TGTGCCAGCACCACACGCAGGGGTGCTCAGCCCCAGCATTTT. Translation gives CASTTRRGAQPQHF. This rearrangement joins TRBV6-5 to TRBJ1-5, with D possibly being TRBD1 (6 bases). The V end was cut by 7 bases, the J end by 6 bases, with 16 bases between. The CDR3 extends over 14 amino acids. The germline gives CDR1 MNHEY, CDR2 SVGAGI.

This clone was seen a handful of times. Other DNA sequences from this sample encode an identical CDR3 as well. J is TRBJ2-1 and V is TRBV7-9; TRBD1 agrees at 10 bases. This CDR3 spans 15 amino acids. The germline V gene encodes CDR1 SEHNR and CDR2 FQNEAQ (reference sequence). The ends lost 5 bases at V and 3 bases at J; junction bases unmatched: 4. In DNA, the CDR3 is TGTGCCAGCAGCCCTGGACAGGGGGACTACAATGAGCAGTTCTTC. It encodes CASSPGQGDYNEQFF.

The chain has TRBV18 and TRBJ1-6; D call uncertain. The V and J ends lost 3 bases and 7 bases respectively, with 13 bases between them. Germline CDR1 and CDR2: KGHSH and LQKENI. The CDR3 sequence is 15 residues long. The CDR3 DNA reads TGTGCCAGCTCACCGTGGGAGGGAAAAAATTCACCCCTCCACTTT. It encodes CASSPWEGKNSPLHF.

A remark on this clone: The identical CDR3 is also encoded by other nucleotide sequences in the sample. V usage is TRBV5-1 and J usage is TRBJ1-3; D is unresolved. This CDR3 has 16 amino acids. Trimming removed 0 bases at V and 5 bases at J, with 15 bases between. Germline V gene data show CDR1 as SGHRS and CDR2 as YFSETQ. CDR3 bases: TGCGCCAGCAGCTTGGAAGTCGGCGGGCGGCGAAACACCATATATTTT. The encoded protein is CASSLEVGGRRNTIYF.